This TCR beta chain came from a study of CD4 T cells in relation to SARS-CoV-2 and coronaviruses. Overall study: Controls used an HIV-1 Nef peptide pool or no peptide.

The repertoire was sequenced with immunoSEQ multiplex PCR; TCRdb's copy has only in-frame clones and lacks some. The sample yields more than 25,000 clones, approximately 73% seen once. Trimming cost V 5 bases and J 4 bases, with 9 bases left between them. This CDR3 has 13 amino acids. Germline CDR1 reads SNHLY; CDR2 reads FYNNEI. Before the COVID-19 pandemic, during about 2011-2019, CD4+ T cells were taken from unexposed donors. Isolation of CD4+ T cells took place after about eleven days in culture. To note about this clone: As yet, its antigen is unknown.

Input material: CD4+ T cells from PBMCs, cultured in vitro. This receptor was taken from a human donor in good health. The rearrangement joins TRBV2 to TRBJ1-5, with D unresolved. The CDR3 region is CASSPDGNQPQHF. Here the CDR3 DNA reads TGTGCCAGCAGTCCAGACGGTAATCAGCCCCAGCATTTT.